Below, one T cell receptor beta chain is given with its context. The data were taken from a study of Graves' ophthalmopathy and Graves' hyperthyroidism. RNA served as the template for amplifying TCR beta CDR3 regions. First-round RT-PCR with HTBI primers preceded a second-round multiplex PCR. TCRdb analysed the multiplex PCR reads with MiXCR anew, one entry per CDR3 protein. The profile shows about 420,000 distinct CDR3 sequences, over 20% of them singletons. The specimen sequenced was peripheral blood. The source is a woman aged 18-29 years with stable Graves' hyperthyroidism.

This CDR3 reads CASSPRRVLNQPQHF. The CDR3 coding sequence is TGTGCCAGCAGCCCCCGTCGGGTTCTCAATCAGCCCCAGCATTTT. The chain joins TRBV7-8 to TRBJ1-5; D is undetermined. The CDR3 runs to 15 residues. Looked up from germline, CDR1 is SGHVS and CDR2 is FQNEAQ. V was cut by 5 bases and J by 3 bases, with 14 bases left in between.